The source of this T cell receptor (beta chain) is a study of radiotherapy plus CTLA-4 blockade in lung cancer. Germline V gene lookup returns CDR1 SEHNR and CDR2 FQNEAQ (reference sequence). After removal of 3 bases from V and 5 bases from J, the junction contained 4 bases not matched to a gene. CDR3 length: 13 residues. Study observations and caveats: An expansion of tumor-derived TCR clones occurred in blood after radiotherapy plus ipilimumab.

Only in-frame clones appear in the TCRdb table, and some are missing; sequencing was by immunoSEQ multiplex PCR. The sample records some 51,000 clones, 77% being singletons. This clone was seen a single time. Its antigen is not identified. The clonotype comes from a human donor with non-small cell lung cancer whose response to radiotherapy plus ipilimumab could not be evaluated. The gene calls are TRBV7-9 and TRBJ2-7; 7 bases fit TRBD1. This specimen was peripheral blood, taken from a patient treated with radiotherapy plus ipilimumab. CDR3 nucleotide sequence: TGTGCCAGCAGCTTGTACGGGACAGACGAGCAGTACTTC. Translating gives CASSLYGTDEQYF.